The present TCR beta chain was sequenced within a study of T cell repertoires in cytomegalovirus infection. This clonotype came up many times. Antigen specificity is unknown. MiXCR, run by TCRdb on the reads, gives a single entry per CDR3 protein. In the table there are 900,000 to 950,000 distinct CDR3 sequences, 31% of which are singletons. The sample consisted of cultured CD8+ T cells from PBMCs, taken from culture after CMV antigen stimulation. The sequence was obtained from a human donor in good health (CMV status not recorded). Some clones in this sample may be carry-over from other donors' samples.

CDR3 protein: CASSLTVKGLNEQFF. CDR3 nucleotide sequence: TGTGCCAGCAGTTTGACAGTTAAGGGTCTTAATGAGCAGTTCTTC. This chain connects TRBV28 to TRBJ2-1; possible D gene TRBD1, 5 bases. The CDR3 has 15 residues. Trimming cost V 3 bases and J 7 bases, with 16 bases left between them. Germline V gene lookup returns CDR1 MDHEN and CDR2 SYDVKM.